Each of the 24 T cell receptor beta chains below was sequenced from the same sample in a study of OX40 agonist ivuxolimab in advanced cancers. TCRdb's copy holds only in-frame clones and misses some; the assay was immunoSEQ multiplex PCR. The repertoire has 50,000 to 60,000 clones, approximately 84% of them found once; the top ten carry about an eighth. This specimen was CD4+ or CD8+ T cells sorted from blood, taken in a trial of the OX40 agonist ivuxolimab. The receptors stem from an adult with an advanced solid tumor such as melanoma, head and neck, liver or kidney cancer.

This sequence joins TRBV21-1 and TRBJ2-6; the table assigns TRBD1, which was not confirmed against the DNA. TRBV21-1 is recorded as a pseudogene. The CDR3 totals 20 residues. This CDR3 is CASSRTHRTGLNSGANVLTF. Written as DNA, the CDR3 is TGTGCCAGCAGCAGAACGCACCGGACAGGGCTTAACTCTGGGGCCAACGTCCTGACTTTC.

This clone was counted only a few times. This chain connects TRBV5-1 to TRBJ2-5; no definite D call. CDR3 length: 12 residues. Germline values: CDR1 SGHRS, CDR2 YFSETQ. V was trimmed by 1 base and J by 2 bases, leaving 3 bases between them. The CDR3 DNA follows: TGCGCCAGCAGCTTGACTCAAGAGACCCAGTACTTC. Amino acids: CASSLTQETQYF. Based on the CDR3 plus reference TRBV5-1 and TRBJ2-5, the full variable domain is KAGVTQTPRYLIKTRGQQVTLSCSPISGHRSVSWYQQTPGQGLQFLFEYFSETQRNKGNFPGRFSGRQFSNSRSEMNVSTLELGDSALYLCASSLTQETQYFGPGTRLLVL.

The count of this clone is one. CDR3 coding DNA: TGTGCCAGCAGCTTATCTTCGGGAATCCAAGAGACCCAGTACTTC. It specifies CASSLSSGIQETQYF. The rearrangement uses TRBV7-2 and TRBJ2-5; possibly TRBD2 for D (5 bases). Germline V gives CDR1 SGHTA, CDR2 FQGNSA. The CDR3 is 15 amino acids. The V gene lost 2 bases and the J gene lost 1 base, with 11 bases spanning the gap.

The chain carries TRBV5-4 and TRBJ2-5, with a possible D match to TRBD1 (7 bases). This CDR3 contains 15 residues. V was cut by 2 bases and J by 4 bases, with 15 bases left in between. Germline V lookup: CDR1 SGHNT, CDR2 YYREEE (reference sequence). CDR3: CASSFRQGGRETQYF. For the CDR3, the DNA is TGTGCCAGCAGCTTCAGACAGGGAGGAAGAGAGACCCAGTACTTC.

The rearrangement links TRBV19 to TRBJ2-3, with D perhaps matching TRBD1 or TRBD2 (5 bases each). Per the germline V gene, CDR1 is LNHDA and CDR2 is SQIVND (reference sequence). V was shortened by 9 bases and J by 6 bases, with 19 bases between the two germline ends. This CDR3 spans 14 amino acids. The CDR3 spells CASRDDQGADTQYF. The CDR3 nucleotides are TGTGCCAGCAGGGACGACCAGGGAGCCGATACGCAGTATTTT.

The table lists this clone with a few counts. The rearrangement links TRBV19 to TRBJ2-7; D possibly corresponds to TRBD2 (5 bases). The CDR3 covers 15 residues. Trimming left V 1 base short and J 3 bases short, with 13 bases between. Germline-derived CDR1 and CDR2 are LNHDA and SQIVND (reference sequence). This CDR3 reads CASSIVGADRYEQYF. CDR3 bases: TGTGCCAGTAGTATAGTTGGAGCGGATCGCTACGAGCAGTACTTC. Filled out from reference TRBV19 and TRBJ2-7, the complete variable domain reads DGGITQSPKYLFRKEGQNVTLSCEQNLNHDAMYWYRQDPGQGLRLIYYSQIVNDFQKGDIAEGYSVSREKKESFPLTVTSAQKNPTAFYLCASSIVGADRYEQYFGPGTRLTVT.

This chain links TRBV29-1 with TRBJ2-1; D remains unclear. V was pared by 5 bases and J by 5 bases, with 4 bases between. Germline V gene sequence: CDR1 SQVTM, CDR2 ANQGSEA. The CDR3 is 10 residues long. The CDR3 coding sequence is TGCAGCGTTACTCACAATGAGCAGTTCTTC. Translating it yields CSVTHNEQFF.

This clone has only one observation. This chain links TRBV28 with TRBJ1-1, with a possible D match to TRBD1 (6 bases). Germline values: CDR1 MDHEN, CDR2 SYDVKM. The CDR3 is made up of 15 amino acids. Between the trimmed V and J ends, which lost 5 bases and 2 bases, there was a span of 15 bases. The CDR3 loop is CASSPATGTNTEAFF. Here the CDR3 DNA reads TGTGCCAGCAGTCCTGCGACAGGAACCAACACTGAAGCTTTCTTT.

The chain carries TRBV7-3 and TRBJ1-1; D remains ambiguous. Germline V gene lookup returns CDR1 SGHTA and CDR2 FQGTGA. This CDR3 comprises 13 residues. V lost 1 base and J 5 bases, leaving 8 bases between the germline ends. The CDR3 reads CASSLMEGTEAFF. CDR3 in DNA: TGTGCCAGCAGCTTAATGGAGGGAACTGAAGCTTTCTTT.

The V and J genes are TRBV4-1 and TRBJ2-7; a weak D match, TRBD1 (6 bases). Trimming shortened V by 2 bases and J by 3 bases, and 17 bases separated the two germline ends. The germline gives CDR1 MGHRA, CDR2 YSYEKL. This CDR3 comprises 16 residues. The CDR3 DNA sequence: TGCGCCAGCAGCCAATATCCCCGGGACATCCTCTACGAGCAGTACTTC. Translated, it gives CASSQYPRDILYEQYF.

The chain uses TRBV6-5 and TRBJ2-7, with 7 bases matching TRBD1. Germline V gene data show CDR1 as MNHEY and CDR2 as SVGAGI. The CDR3 runs 13 residues. J lost 3 bases, V lost 5 bases, and 4 bases had no gene match. CDR3 in DNA: TGTGCCAGCAGTCCTGGGACAGTCTACGAGCAGTACTTC. Its protein is CASSPGTVYEQYF.

The V gene is TRBV30, the J gene TRBJ1-4; 10 bases agree with TRBD1. The junction had 10 bases not matched to a gene; V was cut back by 5 bases and J by 7 bases. Per the germline V gene, CDR1 is GTSNPN and CDR2 is SVGIG (reference sequence). The CDR3 totals 15 residues. CDR3 DNA: TGTGCCTGGTTGGGACAGGGGATGGAGGGTGAAAAACTGTTTTTT. It is translated as CAWLGQGMEGEKLFF.

This clone is a singleton in its sample. The chain recombines TRBV18 with TRBJ2-7; a weak D match, TRBD1 (6 bases). CDR1 is KGHSH and CDR2 is LQKENI in the germline V gene. CDR3 length equals 15 residues. V lost 3 bases, J lost 1 base, and 13 bases lay in between. In nucleotides, the CDR3 is TGTGCCAGCTCACCGGGGAAGGGGGTTTCCTACGAGCAGTACTTC. Encoded protein: CASSPGKGVSYEQYF.

The V and J genes are TRBV19 and TRBJ2-1; unclear D gene. The CDR3 has 15 amino acids. Germline V gene lookup returns CDR1 LNHDA and CDR2 SQIVND (reference sequence). Trimming stripped 6 bases from V and 2 bases from J, with 14 bases between. The CDR3 region is CASSTYAVAYNEQFF. Here the CDR3 DNA reads TGTGCCAGTAGCACGTATGCAGTTGCCTACAATGAGCAGTTCTTC. Combining the CDR3 with reference TRBV19 and TRBJ2-1 gives the whole variable domain DGGITQSPKYLFRKEGQNVTLSCEQNLNHDAMYWYRQDPGQGLRLIYYSQIVNDFQKGDIAEGYSVSREKKESFPLTVTSAQKNPTAFYLCASSTYAVAYNEQFFGPGTRLTVL.

The chain links TRBV2 to TRBJ2-5; 7 positions match TRBD1. Germline V gene lookup returns CDR1 SNHLY and CDR2 FYNNEI. CDR3 length: 15 residues. J lost 4 bases, V lost 1 base, and 6 bases had no gene match. The DNA of the CDR3 is TGTGCCAGCAGTGAAGAGAGGACAGGAACAGAGACCCAGTACTTC. Its protein product is CASSEERTGTETQYF.

A single count supports this clone. V usage is TRBV7-2 and J usage is TRBJ2-5; D gene unclear. The CDR3 totals 14 residues. Trimming cost V 1 base and J 2 bases, with 8 bases left between them. Germline CDR1 reads SGHTA; CDR2 reads FQGNSA. The CDR3 is CASSLVAAQETQYF. CDR3 DNA: TGTGCCAGCAGCTTAGTGGCAGCGCAAGAGACCCAGTACTTC.

This chain uses TRBV6-5 with TRBJ1-5; no definite D call. CDR1 and CDR2 (germline): MNHEY, SVGAGI. Trimming removed 3 bases at V and 7 bases at J, with 10 bases between. The CDR3 has 13 residues. CDR3 loop: CASSYWVGQPQHF. Here the CDR3 DNA reads TGTGCCAGCAGTTATTGGGTAGGCCAGCCCCAGCATTTT.

V gene TRBV6-5 combines with J gene TRBJ2-2, with TRBD2 identical over 8 bases. Germline CDR1 MNHEY, CDR2 SVGAGI. The CDR3 has 14 amino acids. Germline trimming cut 2 bases from V and 8 bases from J; bases unmatched to any gene: 4. The DNA for the CDR3 is TGTGCCAGCAGTTACAGCGGGGGCAGGGGGGAGCTGTTTTTT. Amino acids: CASSYSGGRGELFF.

The chain carries TRBV30 and TRBJ2-2; 9 bases are a match to TRBD1. The germline gives CDR1 GTSNPN, CDR2 SVGIG (reference sequence). J was trimmed by 3 bases and V by 3 bases; bases with no gene match: 2. This CDR3 contains 14 residues. For the CDR3, the DNA is TGTGCCTGGAGAGGGACAGGGTACACCGGGGAGCTGTTTTTT. Protein sequence: CAWRGTGYTGELFF.

The chain couples TRBV19 to TRBJ1-5; no firm D call. The CDR3 is 13 amino acids. Germline CDR1 reads LNHDA; CDR2 reads SQIVND (reference sequence). The V end lost 0 bases, the J end lost 6 bases, and 6 bases lay between the germline ends. The DNA for the CDR3 is TGTGCCAGTAGTATAGATAGGGTTCAGCCCCAGCATTTT. Amino acid sequence: CASSIDRVQPQHF.

The chain has TRBV5-1 and TRBJ1-2; D not resolved. Germline lookup yields CDR1 SGHRS and CDR2 YFSETQ. CDR3 length equals 15 residues. V shed 4 bases and J shed 0 bases, with 13 bases lying between them. The CDR3 DNA sequence: TGCGCCAGCAGCCCAGCGACGGCAGCTAACTATGGCTACACCTTC. Protein: CASSPATAANYGYTF.

The chain has TRBV28 and TRBJ2-1; the match to TRBD1 covers 7 bases. The germline gives CDR1 MDHEN, CDR2 SYDVKM. Trimming removed 5 bases from V and 11 bases from J; junction bases left unmatched: 9. The CDR3 loop spans 13 amino acids. The chain's CDR3 is CASSEGQPKKQFF. Here the CDR3 DNA reads TGTGCCAGCAGTGAGGGACAGCCCAAGAAGCAGTTCTTC.

The chain joins TRBV5-1 to TRBJ2-1; perhaps TRBD2 as D (5 bases). V was cut by 0 bases and J by 2 bases, with 12 bases left in between. From germline, CDR1 is SGHRS and CDR2 YFSETQ. The CDR3 is 16 amino acids. The CDR3: CASSLVAQAAYNEQFF. CDR3 DNA sequence: TGCGCCAGCAGCTTGGTAGCGCAGGCCGCCTACAATGAGCAGTTCTTC.

V is TRBV9 and J is TRBJ2-7; TRBD1 matches 8 bases. The CDR3 loop spans 15 amino acids. Unmatched junction bases numbered 8, after V lost 4 bases and J lost 2 bases. Germline CDR1 is SGDLS and CDR2 is YYNGEE. The CDR3 region has the DNA TGTGCCAGCAGCCCACGGACAGGGTGGGCCTACGAGCAGTACTTC. It specifies CASSPRTGWAYEQYF.